This T cell receptor beta chain is from a study of breast tumors, draining lymph nodes, adjacent tissues. Study-wide points: Tumor T cell lymph node origin was a supported hypothesis, not proven.

Breast cancer patients provided tissue from their axillary draining lymph nodes. TCRdb reprocessed the multiplex PCR reads with MiXCR, giving one entry per CDR3 protein. The sample carries some 170,000 distinct CDR3 sequences, around a third recorded once. Per the germline V gene, CDR1 is SEHNR and CDR2 is FQNEAQ (reference sequence). The CDR3 totals 15 residues. The table lists this clonotype with many counts. Its antigen is not identified. A clone one base away is much larger, so this may be a read error. Sequenced input: axillary lymph node tissue. The chain combines TRBV7-9 with TRBJ1-2; possibly TRBD1 for D (6 bases). This clonotype originated in a female donor with breast cancer. Some clones in this sample may be carry-over from other donors' samples. The CDR3 bases are TGTGCCAGCAGCTTAGTACAGGGCCCTAACTATGGCTACCCCTTC. Protein product: CASSLVQGPNYGYPF.